This passage covers 6 T cell receptor beta chains from one sample sequenced in a study of blood T cell repertoires in COVID-19. Clones were read by immunoSEQ multiplex PCR, and TCRdb kept only the in-frame ones, dropping some. The sample holds 200,000 to 300,000 clones; 80% to 85% are singletons and the top ten take 4% to 4.5%. The specimen was peripheral blood. These receptors all come from a man in his 60s with acute or convalescent COVID-19.

The chain joins TRBV5-1 to TRBJ2-1; the D gene could be TRBD1 or TRBD2 (6 bases each). V shed 4 bases and J shed 3 bases, with 11 bases lying between them. The CDR3 is made up of 14 amino acids. The germline V gene has CDR1 SGHRS and CDR2 YFSETQ. The CDR3 DNA reads as TGCGCCAGCAGCATGGGGGGCGGCTACAATGAGCAGTTCTTC. This sequence encodes CASSMGGGYNEQFF.

The chain has TRBV6-6 and TRBJ2-2, with D hard to call. CDR3 length equals 14 residues. CDR1 and CDR2 (germline): MNHNY, SVGAGI (reference sequence). Trimming stripped 7 bases from V and 1 base from J, with 10 bases between. The CDR3 DNA follows: TGTGCCAGCACTCGCCCGGGGAACACCGGGGAGCTGTTTTTT. This encodes CASTRPGNTGELFF.

The chain is built from TRBV25-1 and TRBJ2-2, with D uncertain. The CDR3 length is 15 residues. CDR1 is MGHDK, CDR2 SYGVNS, per germline. Trimming cost V 3 bases and J 7 bases, with 15 bases left between them. CDR3 sequence: CASSEFAEVVGELFF. The CDR3 DNA sequence: TGTGCCAGCAGTGAGTTTGCAGAGGTTGTCGGGGAGCTGTTTTTT.

The rearrangement joins TRBV7-9 to TRBJ2-3, with 10 bases lining up with TRBD1. The CDR3 runs to 16 residues. Germline lookup yields CDR1 SEHNR and CDR2 FQNEAQ (reference sequence). V lost 4 bases, J lost 3 bases, and 7 bases stayed unmatched. CDR3 nucleotides: TGTGCCAGCAGCTCGACAGGGGGCGGAGGGACAGATACGCAGTATTTT. Translating gives CASSSTGGGGTDTQYF.

The chain joins TRBV5-4 to TRBJ2-1, with D tentatively TRBD1 (5 bases). Between the trimmed V and J ends, which lost 6 bases and 8 bases, there was a span of 18 bases. In germline, CDR1 is SGHNT, CDR2 YYREEE (reference sequence). The CDR3 is 14 residues long. The CDR3 sequence is CASTRVRGSDEQFF. DNA for the CDR3: TGTGCCAGCACCCGGGTTAGGGGTTCGGATGAGCAGTTCTTC.

CDR3 amino acids: CASGLVRGGTGIYEQYF. In nucleotides, the CDR3 is TGTGCTAGTGGTTTGGTAAGGGGCGGGACAGGAATCTACGAGCAGTACTTC. The chain carries TRBV12-5 and TRBJ2-7; 8 bases match TRBD1. J lost 3 bases, V lost 0 bases, and 10 bases had no gene match. CDR3 length equals 17 residues. Looked up from germline, CDR1 is LGHNT and CDR2 is FRNRAP.